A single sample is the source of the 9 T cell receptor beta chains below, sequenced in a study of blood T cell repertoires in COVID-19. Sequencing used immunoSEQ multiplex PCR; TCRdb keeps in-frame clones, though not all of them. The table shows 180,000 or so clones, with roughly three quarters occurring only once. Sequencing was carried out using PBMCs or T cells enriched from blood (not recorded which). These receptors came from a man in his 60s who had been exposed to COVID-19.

The DNA of the CDR3 is TGTGCCAGCAGCTCATTAGATTGGACTAGCGGGGGGCCCGACCCCTACGAGCAGTACTTC. It encodes CASSSLDWTSGGPDPYEQYF. The rearrangement links TRBV14 to TRBJ2-7; TRBD2 matches at 14 bases. The V segment lost 5 bases and the J segment 2 bases; nucleotides outside the gene matches: 17. Germline loops: CDR1 SGHDN, CDR2 FVKESK. The CDR3 has 20 amino acids.

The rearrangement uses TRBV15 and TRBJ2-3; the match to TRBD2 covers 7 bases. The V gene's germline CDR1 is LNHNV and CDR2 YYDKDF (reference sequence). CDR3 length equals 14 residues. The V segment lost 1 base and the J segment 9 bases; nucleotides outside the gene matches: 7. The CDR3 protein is CATSRGWDGGTQYF. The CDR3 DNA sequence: TGTGCCACCAGCAGAGGTTGGGACGGGGGGACGCAGTATTTT.

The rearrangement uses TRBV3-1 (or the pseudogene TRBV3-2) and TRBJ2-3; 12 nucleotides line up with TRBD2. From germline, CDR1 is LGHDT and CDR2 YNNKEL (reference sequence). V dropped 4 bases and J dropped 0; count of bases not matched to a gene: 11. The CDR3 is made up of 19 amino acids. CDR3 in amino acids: CASSLTLAGGPTSTDTQYF. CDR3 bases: TGTGCCAGCAGCCTAACCCTAGCGGGAGGGCCGACAAGCACAGATACGCAGTATTTT.

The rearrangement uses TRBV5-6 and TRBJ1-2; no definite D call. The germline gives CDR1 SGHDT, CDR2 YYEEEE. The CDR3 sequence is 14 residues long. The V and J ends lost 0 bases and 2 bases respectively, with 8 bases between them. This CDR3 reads CASSLDGENYGYTF. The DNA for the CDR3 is TGTGCCAGCAGCTTGGACGGGGAGAACTATGGCTACACCTTC.

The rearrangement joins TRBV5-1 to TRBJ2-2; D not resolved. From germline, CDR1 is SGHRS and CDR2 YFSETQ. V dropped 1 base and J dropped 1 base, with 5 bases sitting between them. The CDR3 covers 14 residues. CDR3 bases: TGCGCCAGCAGCTTGATCAGGAACACCGGGGAGCTGTTTTTT. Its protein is CASSLIRNTGELFF. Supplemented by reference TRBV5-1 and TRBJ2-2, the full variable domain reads KAGVTQTPRYLIKTRGQQVTLSCSPISGHRSVSWYQQTPGQGLQFLFEYFSETQRNKGNFPGRFSGRQFSNSRSEMNVSTLELGDSALYLCASSLIRNTGELFFGEGSRLTVL.

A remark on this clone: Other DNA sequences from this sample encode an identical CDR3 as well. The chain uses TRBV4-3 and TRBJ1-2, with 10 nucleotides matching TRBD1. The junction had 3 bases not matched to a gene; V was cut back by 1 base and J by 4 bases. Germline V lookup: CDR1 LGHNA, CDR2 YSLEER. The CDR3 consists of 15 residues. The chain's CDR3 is CASSQGTGGAYGYTF. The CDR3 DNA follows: TGCGCCAGCAGCCAAGGGACAGGGGGAGCCTATGGCTACACCTTC.

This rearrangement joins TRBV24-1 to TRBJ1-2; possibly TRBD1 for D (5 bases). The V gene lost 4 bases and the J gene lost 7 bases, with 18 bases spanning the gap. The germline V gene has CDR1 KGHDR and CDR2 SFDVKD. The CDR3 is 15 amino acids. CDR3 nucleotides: TGTGCCACCAGTGAACCGGGGACCGGGGGGTCTGGCTACACCTTC. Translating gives CATSEPGTGGSGYTF.

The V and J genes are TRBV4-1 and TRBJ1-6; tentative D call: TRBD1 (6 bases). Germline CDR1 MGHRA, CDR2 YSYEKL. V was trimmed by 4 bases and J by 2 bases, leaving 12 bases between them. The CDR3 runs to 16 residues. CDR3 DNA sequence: TGCGCCAGCAGCCCGACAGGCCTTACCTATAATTCACCCCTCCACTTT. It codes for CASSPTGLTYNSPLHF.

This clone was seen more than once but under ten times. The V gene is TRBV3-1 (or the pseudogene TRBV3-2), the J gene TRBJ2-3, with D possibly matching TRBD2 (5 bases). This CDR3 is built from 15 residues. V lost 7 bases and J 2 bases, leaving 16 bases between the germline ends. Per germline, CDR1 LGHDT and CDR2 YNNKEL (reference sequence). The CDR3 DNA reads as TGTGCCAGCACCCGGGAACTCGTTCACACAGATACGCAGTATTTT. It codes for CASTRELVHTDTQYF.